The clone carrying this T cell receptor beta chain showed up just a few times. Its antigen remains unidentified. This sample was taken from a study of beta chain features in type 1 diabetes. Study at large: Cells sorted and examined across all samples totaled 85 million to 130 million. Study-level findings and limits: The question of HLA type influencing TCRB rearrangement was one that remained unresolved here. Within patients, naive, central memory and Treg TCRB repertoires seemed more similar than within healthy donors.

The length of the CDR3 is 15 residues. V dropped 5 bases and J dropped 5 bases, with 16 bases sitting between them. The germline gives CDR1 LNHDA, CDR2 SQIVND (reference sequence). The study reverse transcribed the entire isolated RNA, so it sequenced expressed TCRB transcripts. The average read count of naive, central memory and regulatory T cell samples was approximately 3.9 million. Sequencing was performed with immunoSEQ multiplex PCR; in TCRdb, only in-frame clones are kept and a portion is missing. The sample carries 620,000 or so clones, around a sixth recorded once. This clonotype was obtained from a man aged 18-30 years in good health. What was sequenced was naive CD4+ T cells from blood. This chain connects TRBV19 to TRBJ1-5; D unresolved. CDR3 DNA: TGTGCCAGTAGTGACCGGGAGGTTCTGTATCAGCCCCAGCATTTT. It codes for CASSDREVLYQPQHF. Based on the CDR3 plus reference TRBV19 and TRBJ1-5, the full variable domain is DGGITQSPKYLFRKEGQNVTLSCEQNLNHDAMYWYRQDPGQGLRLIYYSQIVNDFQKGDIAEGYSVSREKKESFPLTVTSAQKNPTAFYLCASSDREVLYQPQHFGDGTRLSIL.